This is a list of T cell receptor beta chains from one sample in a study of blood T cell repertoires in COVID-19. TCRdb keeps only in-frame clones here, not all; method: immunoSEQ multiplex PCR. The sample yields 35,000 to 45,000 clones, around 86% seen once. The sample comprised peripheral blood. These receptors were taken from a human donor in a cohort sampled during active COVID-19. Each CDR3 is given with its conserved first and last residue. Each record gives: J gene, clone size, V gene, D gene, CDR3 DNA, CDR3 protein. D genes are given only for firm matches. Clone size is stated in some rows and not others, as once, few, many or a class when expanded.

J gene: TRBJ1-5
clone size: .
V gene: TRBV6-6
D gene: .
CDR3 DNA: TGTGCCAGCAGGATAGAGAATCAGCCCCAGCATTTT
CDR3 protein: CASRIENQPQHF

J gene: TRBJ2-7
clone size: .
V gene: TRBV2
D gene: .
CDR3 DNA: TGTGCCAGCAGTGAGAACACAAACTACGAGCAGTACTTC
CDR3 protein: CASSENTNYEQYF

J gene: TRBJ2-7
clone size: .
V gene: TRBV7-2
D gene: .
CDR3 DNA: TGTGCCAGCAGCACATCGACAGGATACTACGAGCAGTACTTC
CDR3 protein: CASSTSTGYYEQYF

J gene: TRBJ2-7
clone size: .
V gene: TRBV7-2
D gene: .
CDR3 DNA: TGTGCCAGCAGCTTTGGCGGCCGCTCCTACGAGCAGTACTTC
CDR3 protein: CASSFGGRSYEQYF

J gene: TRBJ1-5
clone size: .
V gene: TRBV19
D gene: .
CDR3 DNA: TGTGCCAGTAGTACCGGGGTCGGGGATCAGCCCCAGCATTTT
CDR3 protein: CASSTGVGDQPQHF

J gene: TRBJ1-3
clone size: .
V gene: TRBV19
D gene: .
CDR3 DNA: TGTGCCAGTAGACGACAGGACTCTGGAAACACCATATATTTT
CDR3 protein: CASRRQDSGNTIYF

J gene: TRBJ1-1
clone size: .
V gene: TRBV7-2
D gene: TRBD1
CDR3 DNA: TGTGCCAGCAGCTTAGGACAGGGGACTGAAGCTTTCTTT
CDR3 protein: CASSLGQGTEAFF

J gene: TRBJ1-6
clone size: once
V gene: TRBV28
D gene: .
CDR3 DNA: TGTGCCAGCAGTCCAGGAAGCTCCTATAATTCACCCCTCCACTTT
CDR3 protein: CASSPGSSYNSPLHF

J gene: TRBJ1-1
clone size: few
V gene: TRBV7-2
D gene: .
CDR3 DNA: TGTGCCAGCAGCTTATACGGCGGCGGGAACACTGAAGCTTTCTTT
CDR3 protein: CASSLYGGGNTEAFF

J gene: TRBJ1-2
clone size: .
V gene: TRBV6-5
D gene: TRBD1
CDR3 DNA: TGTGCCAGCAGCAGGGGGGCCTATGGCTACACCTTC
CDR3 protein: CASSRGAYGYTF

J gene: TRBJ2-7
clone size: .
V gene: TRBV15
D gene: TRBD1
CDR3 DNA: TGTGCCACCAGCGGGACAGGGAGCGAGCAGTACTTC
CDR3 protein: CATSGTGSEQYF